The subject of this entry is one T cell receptor beta chain. Its antigen is unidentified. The junction departs from the called germline gene at one end, perhaps through a read error. TCRbeta libraries were built with three rounds of nested PCR, modified from ARM-PCR. TCRdb fed the multiplex PCR reads into MiXCR, producing one record per CDR3 protein. The sample shows roughly 81,000 distinct CDR3 sequences, around 70% of them seen only once. The CDR3 consists of 13 residues. Per the germline V gene, CDR1 is MNHEY and CDR2 is SVGAGI. This sample's RNA came from whole unsorted tissue. The source of the sample is a study of tumor and adjacent non-tumor tissue in lung cancer. Study-level information: Stage I to III disease affected roughly 10 men and 5 women aged about 31 to 80.

Findings of the study overall: Tumor tissue had significantly higher TCR diversity than normal lung. Normal lung showed higher cumulative top 100 clone frequency than tumor.

Specimen: lung tumor tissue. The source of this sequence is a woman in her 70s with non-small cell lung cancer. V and J are TRBV6-5 and TRBJ1-1; D unclear. DNA of the CDR3: TGTGCCAGCAGTTACGATGATCGCACTGTAGCTTTCTTT. This codes for CASSYDDRTVAFF.